This TCR beta chain was obtained from a study of technical replicates of blood from several donors. Generated by immunoSEQ multiplex PCR, the TCRdb table keeps only in-frame clones and is missing some. This sample has almost 65,000 clones; approximately 83% occur once, and the top ten carry 4.5% to 6%. Germline V gene sequence: CDR1 SGDLS, CDR2 YYNGEE. V gave up 9 bases and J gave up 9 bases, with 30 bases separating them. This CDR3 has 17 amino acids. A few counts support this clone. Sequences were obtained from PBMCs. The TCR comes from a human donor in good health. Some clones in this sample may be carry-over from other donors' samples. The genes are TRBV9 and TRBJ2-2; a possible D gene is TRBD1 (6 bases). The DNA for the CDR3 is TGTGCCACTCCCCGCCCCCCGGGACAAAGAGGCTTTAGGGAGCTGTTTTTT. Its protein is CATPRPPGQRGFRELFF.